This TCR beta chain is drawn from a study of patients and donors after allogeneic stem cell transplantation. TCRdb reanalysed the RT-PCR reads using MiXCR and keeps one entry per CDR3 protein. This sample has fewer than 95,000 distinct CDR3 sequences, with approximately 5% found just once. V shed 6 bases, J shed 8 bases, and the junction held 12 bases outside the gene matches. CDR1 SGHDN and CDR2 FVKESK come from the germline V gene. The length of the CDR3 is 16 residues. This clonotype was seen ten or more times. Sequencing used blood, either unsorted or a sorted T cell fraction (not recorded which). The chain uses TRBV14 and TRBJ2-1, with 11 bases that match TRBD2. The receptor comes from a human donor who was either an allogeneic HSCT recipient or a stem cell or donor lymphocyte infusion donor (not recorded which). It is not recorded whose cells these are; they may come from a transplant donor. The CDR3: CASRATSGRGYHEQFF. CDR3 DNA sequence: TGTGCCAGCAGGGCAACTAGCGGGAGAGGTTATCATGAGCAGTTCTTC.